These 17 T cell receptor beta chains came from one sample sequenced in a study of regulatory T cells in long-lasting Graves disease. TCR beta libraries were built with iRepertoire HTBI primers and Arm-PCR of CDR3 regions. From the multiplex PCR reads, TCRdb called clonotypes with MiXCR, one entry per CDR3 protein. The table has a few hundred thousand distinct CDR3 sequences, approximately 15% seen once. Time point: newly diagnosed GD, antithyroid drugs for less than 3 months. The authors made the TCR library using RNA they extracted from PBMCs. A further study also used this sample, focusing on T cells in Graves' hyperthyroidism and ophthalmopathy.

Sequences were derived from peripheral blood mononuclear cells (PBMCs), sampled at new diagnosis, from a patient treated with antithyroid drugs. The receptors were sampled from a middle-aged woman with Graves disease.

There are a few counts of this clonotype. Written as DNA, the CDR3 is TGTGCCAGCATTGACAGGGGGTCGGGAAACACCATATATTTT. Residues: CASIDRGSGNTIYF. V gene TRBV6-1 combines with J gene TRBJ1-3, with 9 bases lining up with TRBD1. Per germline, CDR1 MNHNS and CDR2 SASEGT. After removal of 7 bases from V and 4 bases from J, the junction contained 5 bases not matched to a gene. The CDR3 covers 14 residues.

This clonotype was observed many times. V is TRBV14 and J is TRBJ2-5; D is perhaps TRBD2 (6 bases). V lost 1 base and J 3 bases, leaving 9 bases between the germline ends. There are 14 residues in the CDR3. From germline, CDR1 is SGHDN and CDR2 FVKESK. DNA for the CDR3: TGTGCCAGCAGCCAAGCGGGAGTTAAAGAGACCCAGTACTTC. Translation: CASSQAGVKETQYF.

This chain uses TRBV2 with TRBJ2-2; 7 bases map to TRBD2. Germline trimming cut 4 bases from V and 6 bases from J; bases unmatched to any gene: 5. Germline V gene data show CDR1 as SNHLY and CDR2 as FYNNEI. CDR3 length equals 14 residues. The CDR3 sequence is CASSGTSSSGELFF. The DNA of the CDR3 is TGTGCCAGCAGTGGGACTAGTAGTTCCGGGGAGCTGTTTTTT.

The chain uses TRBV19 and TRBJ1-5, with TRBD1 as a possible D gene (5 bases). The CDR3 consists of 14 residues. The V end was cut by 6 bases, the J end by 4 bases, with 13 bases between. The V gene's germline CDR1 is LNHDA and CDR2 SQIVND (reference sequence). CDR3 nucleotides: TGTGCCAGTAGGGGGGTTGGGTATAATCAGCCCCAGCATTTT. Protein product: CASRGVGYNQPQHF.

This clonotype showed up just a few times. The chain has TRBV14 and TRBJ1-3; D gene uncertain. Per the germline V gene, CDR1 is SGHDN and CDR2 is FVKESK. V lost 2 bases and J lost 2, with 7 bases in between. There are 14 residues in the CDR3. This chain's CDR3 is CASSQQTAGNTIYF. CDR3 DNA: TGTGCCAGCAGCCAACAAACAGCTGGAAACACCATATATTTT.

This clonotype occurred many times. V is TRBV5-5 and J is TRBJ1-1, with no clear D. Germline CDR1 reads SGHKS; CDR2 reads YYEKEE (reference sequence). The ends were cut back, 1 base at V and 5 bases at J, with 18 bases in the middle. The CDR3 length is 16 residues. CDR3 bases: TGTGCCAGCAGCTTGCCAACGACGGCCGGGTCAACTGAAGCTTTCTTT. This encodes CASSLPTTAGSTEAFF.

There are a few counts of this clonotype. One end of the junction varies from germline; a read error may be responsible. The CDR3 nucleotides are TGCGCCAGCAGCCAACCCTCTGTCGGAGACGAGCGGTACTTC. This gives the protein CASSQPSVGDERYF. The chain employs TRBV4-1 and TRBJ2-7; D remains ambiguous. CDR1 is MGHRA, CDR2 YSYEKL, per germline. The CDR3 has 14 amino acids.

This clonotype was detected only a few times. This clone may be a read error of a much larger clone one base away. The chain is built from TRBV10-3 and TRBJ2-7; 8 bases align to TRBD2. V lost 0 bases to trimming and J lost 6 bases; unmatched junction nucleotides: 7. The V gene's germline CDR1 is ENHRY and CDR2 SYGVKD. There are 15 residues in the CDR3. CDR3 amino acids: CAISESRTSYPEQYF. In nucleotides, the CDR3 is TGTGCCATCAGTGAGTCTAGGACTAGCTACCCCGAGCAGTACTTC.

This clonotype has a count of ten or more. V is TRBV9 and J is TRBJ2-1, with TRBD2 matching over 7 bases. The CDR3 extends over 16 amino acids. The ends lost 3 bases at V and 4 bases at J; junction bases unmatched: 10. CDR1 and CDR2 (germline): SGDLS, YYNGEE. As DNA, the CDR3 is TGTGCCAGCAGCGACTTAGCGGGTGGCTTTTACAATGAGCAGTTCTTC. Its protein is CASSDLAGGFYNEQFF.

This clonotype came up a few times. The rearrangement joins TRBV28 to TRBJ1-2; a weak D match, TRBD1 (5 bases). V was trimmed by 5 bases and J by 4 bases, leaving 17 bases between them. The length of the CDR3 is 15 residues. Germline CDR1 and CDR2: MDHEN and SYDVKM. The CDR3 region is CASSRRPPGGYGYTF. The CDR3 nucleotides read TGTGCCAGCAGTCGACGGCCCCCCGGGGGCTATGGCTACACCTTC.

This clonotype was observed many times. The rearrangement links TRBV2 to TRBJ1-1; D perhaps matches TRBD1 (5 bases). Between the trimmed V and J ends, which lost 5 bases and 5 bases, there was a span of 12 bases. The length of the CDR3 is 13 residues. Germline CDR1 SNHLY, CDR2 FYNNEI. CDR3 nucleotides: TGTGCCAGCAGTAGGGGTCTGAGGACTGAAGCTTTCTTT. This gives the protein CASSRGLRTEAFF.

In its sample, this clonotype was seen many times. The chain is built from TRBV11-3 and TRBJ1-1; unclear D gene. In germline, CDR1 is SGHNT, CDR2 YENEEA. The CDR3 length is 11 residues. V lost 5 bases, J lost 6 bases, and 7 bases lay in between. CDR3 protein: CASSVGSEAFF. The CDR3 nucleotides are TGTGCCAGCAGCGTAGGGTCTGAAGCTTTCTTT.

This clonotype has a count of ten or more. The chain couples TRBV12-3 or TRBV12-4 to TRBJ2-2; perhaps TRBD2 as D (5 bases). V was cut by 6 bases and J by 0 bases, with 14 bases left in between. The CDR3 consists of 16 residues. The CDR3 DNA sequence: TGTGCCAGCAGCCGGGGTTGGGTCACGAACACCGGGGAGCTGTTTTTT. Encoded protein: CASSRGWVTNTGELFF.

This chain uses TRBV27 with TRBJ2-7; 9 bases line up with TRBD1. Germline trimming cut 5 bases from V and 6 bases from J; bases unmatched to any gene: 11. Per germline, CDR1 MNHEY and CDR2 SMNVEV (reference sequence). The CDR3 contains 15 residues. CDR3 bases: TGTGCCAGCAGTACTTCCGGGACAGGGTGGGGCGAGCAGTACTTC. It encodes CASSTSGTGWGEQYF.

V usage is TRBV7-9 and J usage is TRBJ1-4; 7 bases line up with TRBD1. V was pared by 1 base and J by 8 bases, with 7 bases of the junction left unmatched. Per the germline V gene, CDR1 is SEHNR and CDR2 is FQNEAQ (reference sequence). CDR3 size: 15 residues. For the CDR3, the DNA is TGTGCCAGCAGCTTAGGCGGGACAGATCTCGAAAAACTGTTTTTT. This translates into CASSLGGTDLEKLFF.

This chain links TRBV28 with TRBJ1-2; no clear D gene. Germline values: CDR1 MDHEN, CDR2 SYDVKM. CDR3 length: 13 residues. The V gene lost 7 bases and the J gene lost 4 bases, with 13 bases spanning the gap. CDR3 coding DNA: TGTGCCAGCAATGGGCACAACGGCTATGGCTACACCTTC. Translating it yields CASNGHNGYGYTF.

This clonotype has just a few counts. This chain joins TRBV5-1 and TRBJ2-3, with TRBD2 matching over 14 bases. There are 16 residues in the CDR3. Looked up from germline, CDR1 is SGHRS and CDR2 is YFSETQ. V shed 0 bases, J shed 5 bases, and the junction held 2 bases outside the gene matches. The CDR3 region is CASSLGLAGGRDTQYF. DNA of the CDR3: TGCGCCAGCAGCTTGGGACTAGCGGGAGGGAGAGATACGCAGTATTTT.